This TCR beta chain was found in a study of blood T cell repertoires in COVID-19. Across the whole study: T cells, B-cell-depleted T cells, or PBMCs supplied cDNA or gDNA.

Methods used by the authors: Amplified reference gene primers provided the basis for estimating nucleated cell counts. Assay: immunoSEQ multiplex PCR; the TCRdb copy retains only in-frame clones and omits some. V and J calls and clone size are those listed in that table; D and trimming were worked out from the DNA. The data show 200,000 to 250,000 clones, with roughly 80% seen just once and roughly 10% held by the top ten. This CDR3 is 15 amino acids long. Germline V lookup: CDR1 LGHDT, CDR2 YNNKEL (reference sequence). The V end lost 2 bases, the J end lost 0 bases, and 11 bases lay between the germline ends.

The chain combines TRBV3-1 (or the pseudogene TRBV3-2) with TRBJ2-7, with a possible D match to TRBD2 (5 bases). This clonotype was obtained from a man older than 75 with acute or convalescent COVID-19. Input material: peripheral blood. CDR3 in DNA: TGTGCCAGCAGCCAAACGGACCGGGGCTCCTACGAGCAGTACTTC. Its protein product is CASSQTDRGSYEQYF.